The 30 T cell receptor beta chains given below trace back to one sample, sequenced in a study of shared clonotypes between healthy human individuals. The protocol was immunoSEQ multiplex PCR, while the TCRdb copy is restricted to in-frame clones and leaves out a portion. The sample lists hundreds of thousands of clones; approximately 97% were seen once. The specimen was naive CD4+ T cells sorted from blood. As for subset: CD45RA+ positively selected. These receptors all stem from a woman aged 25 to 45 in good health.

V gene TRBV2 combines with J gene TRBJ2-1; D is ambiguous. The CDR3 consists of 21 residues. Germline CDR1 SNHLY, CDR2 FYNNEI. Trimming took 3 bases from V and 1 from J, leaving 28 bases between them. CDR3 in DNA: TGTGCCAGCAGTGACCCCCGATGGCGTAAACCGAGAGGTGGGTCCTACAATGAGCAGTTCTTC. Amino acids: CASSDPRWRKPRGGSYNEQFF. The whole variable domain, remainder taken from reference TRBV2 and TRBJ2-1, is EPEVTQTPSHQVTQMGQEVILRCVPISNHLYFYWYRQILGQKVEFLVSFYNNEISEKSEIFDDQFSVERPDGSNFTLKIRSTKLEDSAMYFCASSDPRWRKPRGGSYNEQFFGPGTRLTVL.

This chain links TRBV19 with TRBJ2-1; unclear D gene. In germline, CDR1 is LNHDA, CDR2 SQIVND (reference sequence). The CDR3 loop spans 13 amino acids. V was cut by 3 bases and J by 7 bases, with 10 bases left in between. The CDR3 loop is CASSIWPRNEQFF. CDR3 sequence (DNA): TGTGCCAGTAGTATTTGGCCCCGGAATGAGCAGTTCTTC.

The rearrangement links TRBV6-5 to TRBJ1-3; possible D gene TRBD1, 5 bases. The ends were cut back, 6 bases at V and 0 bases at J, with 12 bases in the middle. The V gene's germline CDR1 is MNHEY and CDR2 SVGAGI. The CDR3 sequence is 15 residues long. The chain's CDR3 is CASRQDRSSGNTIYF. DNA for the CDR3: TGTGCCAGCAGACAGGACCGATCCTCTGGAAACACCATATATTTT.

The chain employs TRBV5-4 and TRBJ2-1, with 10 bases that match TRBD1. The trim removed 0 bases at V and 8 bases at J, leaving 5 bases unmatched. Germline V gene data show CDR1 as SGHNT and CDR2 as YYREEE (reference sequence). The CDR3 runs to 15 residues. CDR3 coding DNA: TGTGCCAGCAGCTTGGCCGGGACAGGGGATCATGAGCAGTTCTTC. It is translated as CASSLAGTGDHEQFF.

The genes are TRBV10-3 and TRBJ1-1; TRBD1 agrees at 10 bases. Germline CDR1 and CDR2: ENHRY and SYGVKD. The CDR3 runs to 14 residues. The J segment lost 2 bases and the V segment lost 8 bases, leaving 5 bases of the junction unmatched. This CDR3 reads CAIGGQGVNTEAFF. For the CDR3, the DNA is TGTGCCATCGGCGGACAGGGGGTCAACACTGAAGCTTTCTTT.

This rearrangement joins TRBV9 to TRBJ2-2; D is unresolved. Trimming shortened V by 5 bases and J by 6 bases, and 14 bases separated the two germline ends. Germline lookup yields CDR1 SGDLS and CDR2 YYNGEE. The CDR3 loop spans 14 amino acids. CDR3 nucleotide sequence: TGTGCCAGCAGGCCAACCAGTAACTCCGGGGAGCTGTTTTTT. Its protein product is CASRPTSNSGELFF.

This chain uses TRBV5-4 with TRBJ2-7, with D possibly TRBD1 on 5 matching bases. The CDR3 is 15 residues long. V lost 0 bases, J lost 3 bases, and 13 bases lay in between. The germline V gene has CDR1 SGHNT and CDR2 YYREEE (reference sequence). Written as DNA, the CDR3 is TGTGCCAGCAGCTTGGGTCGAATAAGGGGCTACGAGCAGTACTTC. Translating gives CASSLGRIRGYEQYF.

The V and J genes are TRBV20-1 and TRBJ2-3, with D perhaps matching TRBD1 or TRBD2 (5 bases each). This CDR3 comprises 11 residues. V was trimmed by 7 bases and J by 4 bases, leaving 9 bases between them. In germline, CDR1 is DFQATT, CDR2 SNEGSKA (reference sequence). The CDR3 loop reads CSGGGPDTQYF. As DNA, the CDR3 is TGCAGTGGGGGCGGGCCAGATACGCAGTATTTT.

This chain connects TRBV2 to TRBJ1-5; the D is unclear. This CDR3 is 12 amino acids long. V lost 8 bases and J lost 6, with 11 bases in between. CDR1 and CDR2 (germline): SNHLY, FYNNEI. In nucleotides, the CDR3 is TGTGCCAGCCGCGCCCAAGGTCAGCCCCAGCATTTT. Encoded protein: CASRAQGQPQHF.

CDR3 region: CASTYGQVQRVTNEKLFF. The CDR3 nucleotides are TGCGCCAGTACCTATGGACAGGTGCAAAGGGTTACTAATGAAAAACTGTTTTTT. The V and J genes are TRBV10-1 and TRBJ1-4; 7 bases fit TRBD1. Germline-derived CDR1 and CDR2 are WNHNN and SYGVQD (reference sequence). With 9 bases clipped from V and 2 bases from J, the junction kept 18 bases outside the gene matches. The CDR3 is 18 residues long.

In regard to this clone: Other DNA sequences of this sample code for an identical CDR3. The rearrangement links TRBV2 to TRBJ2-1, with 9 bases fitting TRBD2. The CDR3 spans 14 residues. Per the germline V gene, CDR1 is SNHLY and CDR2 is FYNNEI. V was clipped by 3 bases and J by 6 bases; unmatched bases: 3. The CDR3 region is CASSELAGVNEQFF. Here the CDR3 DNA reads TGTGCCAGCAGTGAGTTAGCGGGAGTCAATGAGCAGTTCTTC.

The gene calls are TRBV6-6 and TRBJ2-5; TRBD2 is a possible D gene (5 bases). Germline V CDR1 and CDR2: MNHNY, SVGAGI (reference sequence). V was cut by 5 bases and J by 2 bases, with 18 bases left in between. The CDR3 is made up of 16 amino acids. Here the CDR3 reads CASSRRRESGQETQYF. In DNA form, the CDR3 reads TGTGCCAGCAGTCGCCGAAGAGAATCGGGACAAGAGACCCAGTACTTC.

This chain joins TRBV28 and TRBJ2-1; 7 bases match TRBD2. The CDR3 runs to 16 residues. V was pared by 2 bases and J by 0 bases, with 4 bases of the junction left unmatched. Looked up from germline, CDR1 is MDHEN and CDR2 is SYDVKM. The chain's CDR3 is CASSLPGTTSYNEQFF. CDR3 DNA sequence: TGTGCCAGCAGTTTACCCGGGACTACCTCCTACAATGAGCAGTTCTTC.

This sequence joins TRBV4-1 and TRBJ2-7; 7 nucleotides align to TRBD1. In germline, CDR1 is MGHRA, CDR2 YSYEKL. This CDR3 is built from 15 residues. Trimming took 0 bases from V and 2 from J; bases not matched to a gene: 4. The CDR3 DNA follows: TGCGCCAGCAGCCAAGAACCCGGGACAGCCTACGAGCAGTACTTC. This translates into CASSQEPGTAYEQYF.

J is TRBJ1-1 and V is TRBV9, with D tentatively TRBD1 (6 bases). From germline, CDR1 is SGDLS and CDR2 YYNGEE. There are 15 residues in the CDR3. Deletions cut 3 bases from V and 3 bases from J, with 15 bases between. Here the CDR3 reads CASSDGDTSYTEAFF. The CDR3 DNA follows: TGTGCCAGCAGCGACGGGGACACCTCGTACACTGAAGCTTTCTTT.

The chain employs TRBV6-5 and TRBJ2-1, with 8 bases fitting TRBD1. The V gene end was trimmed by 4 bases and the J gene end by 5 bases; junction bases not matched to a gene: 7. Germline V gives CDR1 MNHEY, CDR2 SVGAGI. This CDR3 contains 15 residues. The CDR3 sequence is CASSFDRGVNNEQFF. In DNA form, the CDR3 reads TGTGCCAGCAGTTTCGACAGGGGAGTTAACAATGAGCAGTTCTTC.

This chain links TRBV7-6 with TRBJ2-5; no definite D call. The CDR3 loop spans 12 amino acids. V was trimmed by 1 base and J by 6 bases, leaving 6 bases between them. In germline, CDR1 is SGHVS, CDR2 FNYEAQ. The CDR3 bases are TGTGCCAGCAGCTTAGGGTCGCAGACCCAGTACTTC. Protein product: CASSLGSQTQYF.

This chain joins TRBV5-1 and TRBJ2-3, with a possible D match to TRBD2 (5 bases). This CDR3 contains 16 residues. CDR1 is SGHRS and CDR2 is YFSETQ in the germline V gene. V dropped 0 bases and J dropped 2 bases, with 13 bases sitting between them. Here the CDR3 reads CASSLASGRHTDTQYF. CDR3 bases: TGCGCCAGCAGCTTGGCCAGCGGCCGCCACACAGATACGCAGTATTTT.

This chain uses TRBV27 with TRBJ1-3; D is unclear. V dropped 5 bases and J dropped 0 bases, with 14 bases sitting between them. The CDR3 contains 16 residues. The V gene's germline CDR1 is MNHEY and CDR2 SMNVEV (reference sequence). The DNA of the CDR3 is TGTGCCAGCAGTCACGACCCTGGCTCCTCTGGAAACACCATATATTTT. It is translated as CASSHDPGSSGNTIYF.

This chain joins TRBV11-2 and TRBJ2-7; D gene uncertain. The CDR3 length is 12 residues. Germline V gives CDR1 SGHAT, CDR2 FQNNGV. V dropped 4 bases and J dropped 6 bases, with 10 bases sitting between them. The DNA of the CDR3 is TGTGCCAGCAGCTCGAATAGTGGCGAGCAGTACTTC. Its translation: CASSSNSGEQYF. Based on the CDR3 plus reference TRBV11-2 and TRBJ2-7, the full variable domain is EAGVAQSPRYKIIEKRQSVAFWCNPISGHATLYWYQQILGQGPKLLIQFQNNGVVDDSQLPKDRFSAERLKGVDSTLKIQPAKLEDSAVYLCASSSNSGEQYFGPGTRLTVT.

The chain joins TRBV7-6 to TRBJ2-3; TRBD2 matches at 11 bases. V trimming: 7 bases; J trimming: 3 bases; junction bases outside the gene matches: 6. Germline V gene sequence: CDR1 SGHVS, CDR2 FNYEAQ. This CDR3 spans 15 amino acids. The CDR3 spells CASTLSGRGTDTQYF. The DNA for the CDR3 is TGTGCCAGCACCCTTAGCGGGAGGGGAACAGATACGCAGTATTTT.

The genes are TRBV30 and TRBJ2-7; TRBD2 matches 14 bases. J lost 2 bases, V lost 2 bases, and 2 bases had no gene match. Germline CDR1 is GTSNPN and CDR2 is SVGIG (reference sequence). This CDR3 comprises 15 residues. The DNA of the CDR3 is TGTGCCTGGAGTACGACTAGCGGGAGGGCCTACGAGCAGTACTTC. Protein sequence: CAWSTTSGRAYEQYF.

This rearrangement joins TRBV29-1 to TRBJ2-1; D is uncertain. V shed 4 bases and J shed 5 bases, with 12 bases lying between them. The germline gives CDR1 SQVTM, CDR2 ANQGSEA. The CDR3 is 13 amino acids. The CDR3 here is CSVAPTENNEQFF. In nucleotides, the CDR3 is TGCAGCGTTGCGCCGACGGAGAACAATGAGCAGTTCTTC.

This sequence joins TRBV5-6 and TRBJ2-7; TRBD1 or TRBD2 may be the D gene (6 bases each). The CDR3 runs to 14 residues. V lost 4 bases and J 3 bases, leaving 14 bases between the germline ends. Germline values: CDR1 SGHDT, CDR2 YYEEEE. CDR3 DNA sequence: TGTGCCAGCAGCGGGGGGCAGGGCTTCTACGAGCAGTACTTC. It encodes CASSGGQGFYEQYF.

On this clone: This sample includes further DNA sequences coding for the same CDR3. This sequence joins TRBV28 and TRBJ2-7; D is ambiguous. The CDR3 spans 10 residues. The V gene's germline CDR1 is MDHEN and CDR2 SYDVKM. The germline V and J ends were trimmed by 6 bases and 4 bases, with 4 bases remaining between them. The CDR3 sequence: CASSRYEQYF. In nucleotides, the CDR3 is TGTGCCAGCAGCAGATACGAGCAGTACTTC.

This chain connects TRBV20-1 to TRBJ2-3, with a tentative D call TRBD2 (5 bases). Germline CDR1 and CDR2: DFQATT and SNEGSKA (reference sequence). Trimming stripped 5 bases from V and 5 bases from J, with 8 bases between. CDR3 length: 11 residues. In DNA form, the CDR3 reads TGCAGTGCTTACGGGGTAGATACGCAGTATTTT. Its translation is CSAYGVDTQYF.

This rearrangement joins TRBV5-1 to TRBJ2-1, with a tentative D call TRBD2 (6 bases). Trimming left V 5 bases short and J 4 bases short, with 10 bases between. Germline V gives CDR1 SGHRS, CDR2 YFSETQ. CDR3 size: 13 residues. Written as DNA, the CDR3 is TGCGCCAGCAGATGGACTACTTACAATGAGCAGTTCTTC. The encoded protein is CASRWTTYNEQFF. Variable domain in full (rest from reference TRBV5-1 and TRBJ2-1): KAGVTQTPRYLIKTRGQQVTLSCSPISGHRSVSWYQQTPGQGLQFLFEYFSETQRNKGNFPGRFSGRQFSNSRSEMNVSTLELGDSALYLCASRWTTYNEQFFGPGTRLTVL.

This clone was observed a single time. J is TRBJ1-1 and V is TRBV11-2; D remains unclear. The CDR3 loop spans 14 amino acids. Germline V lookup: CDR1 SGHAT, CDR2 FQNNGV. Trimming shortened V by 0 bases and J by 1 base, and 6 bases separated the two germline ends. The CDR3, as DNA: TGTGCCAGCAGCTTAGACGGGAAGAACACTGAAGCTTTCTTT. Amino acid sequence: CASSLDGKNTEAFF.

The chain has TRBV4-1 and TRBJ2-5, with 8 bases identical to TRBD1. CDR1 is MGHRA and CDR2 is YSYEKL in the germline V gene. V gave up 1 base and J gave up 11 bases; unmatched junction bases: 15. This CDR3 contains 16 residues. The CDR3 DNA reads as TGCGCCAGCAGCCAAGGACCTAGGCAGGGGGCCTGGGAGCAGTACTTC. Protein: CASSQGPRQGAWEQYF.

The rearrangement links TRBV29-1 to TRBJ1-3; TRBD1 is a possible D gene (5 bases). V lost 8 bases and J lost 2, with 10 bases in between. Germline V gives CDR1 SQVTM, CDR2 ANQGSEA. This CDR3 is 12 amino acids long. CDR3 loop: CSTRDAGNTIYF. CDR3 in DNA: TGCAGCACCAGGGATGCTGGAAACACCATATATTTT.